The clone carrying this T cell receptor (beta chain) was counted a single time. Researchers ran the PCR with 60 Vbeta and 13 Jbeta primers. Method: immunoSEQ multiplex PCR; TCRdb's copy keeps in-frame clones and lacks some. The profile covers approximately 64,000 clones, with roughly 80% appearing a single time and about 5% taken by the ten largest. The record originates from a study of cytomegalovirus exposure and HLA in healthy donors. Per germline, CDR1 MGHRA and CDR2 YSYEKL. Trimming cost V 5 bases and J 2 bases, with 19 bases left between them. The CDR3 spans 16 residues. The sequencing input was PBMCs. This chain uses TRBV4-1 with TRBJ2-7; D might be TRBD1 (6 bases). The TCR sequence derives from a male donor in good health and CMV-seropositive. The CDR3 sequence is CASSASSTGQTYEQYF. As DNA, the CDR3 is TGCGCCAGCAGCGCAAGTTCTACAGGGCAAACCTACGAGCAGTACTTC.